These 23 T cell receptor beta chains originate from one sample sequenced in a study of T cells in women clearing cervical HPV infection. The data were produced by immunoSEQ multiplex PCR, yet TCRdb's version contains in-frame clones alone and is incomplete. Recorded for this sample: roughly 30,000 clones. Sequencing input: blood buffy coat. These receptors were collected from a woman aged 18-70 years with a cervical HPV16 infection that either progressed to CIN3+ or cleared (not recorded which).

Concerning this clone itself: The read comes to an end 3 residues before the CDR3 does, leaving the germline J gene to fill in the end. V gene TRBV20-1 combines with J gene TRBJ1-5, with a weak D call TRBD1 (5 bases). The germline V gene has CDR1 DFQATT and CDR2 SNEGSKA (reference sequence). V gave up 3 bases and J gave up 4 bases, with 16 bases separating them. There are 15 residues in the CDR3. The sequenced part of the CDR3 DNA is TGCAGTGCTAGTCCAGGGCCGGGCTCGAATCAGCCC. It yields the protein CSASPGPGSNQP. The whole CDR3 sequence is CSASPGPGSNQPQHF.

A word on this clone: The CDR3 extends 3 residues past the end of the read, so its final part is completed from the germline J gene. The gene calls are TRBV7-9 and TRBJ1-5; D is ambiguous. The CDR3 loop spans 12 amino acids. The germline gives CDR1 SEHNR, CDR2 FQNEAQ (reference sequence). Trimming removed 2 bases at V and 6 bases at J, with 5 bases between. CDR3 DNA, as far as it was read: TGTGCCAGCAGCTTAAGAGGTCAGCCC. Protein sequence: CASSLRGQP. The full CDR3 is CASSLRGQPQHF.

Concerning this clone: The CDR3 is cut off 3 residues early in the read; its end comes from the germline J gene. The chain joins TRBV6-4 to TRBJ2-1; D perhaps matches TRBD1 (5 bases). V gave up 3 bases and J gave up 7 bases, with 10 bases separating them. The CDR3 extends over 13 amino acids. Germline V CDR1 and CDR2: MRHNA, SNTAGT. The CDR3: CASSELRGNEQFF. The sequenced CDR3 bases are TGTGCCAGCAGTGAGTTAAGGGGAAATGAG.

Points on this clone: Read sequence stops 3 residues before the CDR3 end, and the germline J gene provides the missing end. The chain has TRBV6-4 and TRBJ1-2, with 9 bases matching TRBD1. The CDR3 has 14 amino acids. Germline loops: CDR1 MRHNA, CDR2 SNTAGT. CDR3 region: CASSDSGTGKGYTF. Incomplete CDR3 DNA: TGTGCCAGCAGTGACTCGGGGACAGGGAAGGGC.

Note on this clone: The CDR3 is cut off 3 residues early in the read; its end comes from the germline J gene. The chain recombines TRBV20-1 with TRBJ2-7; 9 bases line up with TRBD1. Germline values: CDR1 DFQATT, CDR2 SNEGSKA (reference sequence). The length of the CDR3 is 15 residues. V lost 0 bases to trimming and J lost 4 bases; unmatched junction nucleotides: 7. The part of the CDR3 DNA that was read is TGCAGTGCTAGAGATATGTCGACAGGGGGATACGAG. Its protein is CSARDMSTGGYE. The whole CDR3 sequence is CSARDMSTGGYEQYF.

With regard to this clone: The read comes to an end 3 residues before the CDR3 does, leaving the germline J gene to fill in the end. The chain uses TRBV19 and TRBJ2-2; TRBD2 is a possible D gene (6 bases). CDR3 size: 15 residues. Trimming took 5 bases from V and 5 from J, leaving 15 bases between them. The germline V gene has CDR1 LNHDA and CDR2 SQIVND (reference sequence). This chain's CDR3 is CASSEQLGGTGELFF. The covered CDR3 bases are TGTGCCAGTAGTGAGCAATTGGGGGGAACCGGGGAG. The full variable domain, in which reference TRBV19 and TRBJ2-2 provide the parts outside the CDR3, is DGGITQSPKYLFRKEGQNVTLSCEQNLNHDAMYWYRQDPGQGLRLIYYSQIVNDFQKGDIAEGYSVSREKKESFPLTVTSAQKNPTAFYLCASSEQLGGTGELFFGEGSRLTVL.

About this clone itself: The CDR3 end is not reached by the read, which stops 3 residues before it; the germline J gene fills it in. This chain links TRBV2 with TRBJ2-4, with 9 bases lining up with TRBD1. The germline CDR1 and CDR2 sequences are SNHLY and FYNNEI. This CDR3 spans 13 amino acids. The DNA read from the CDR3 is TGTGCCAGCAGTGAGGGACAGGGATACGGT. Residues: CASSEGQGYG. The complete CDR3 reads CASSEGQGYGQYF.

Regarding this clone: Read coverage stops 3 residues before the CDR3 terminus; the germline J gene supplies the remainder. This sequence joins TRBV30 and TRBJ1-5, with D uncertain. CDR3 length equals 13 residues. From germline, CDR1 is GTSNPN and CDR2 SVGIG (reference sequence). Trimming removed 0 bases at V and 4 bases at J, with 7 bases between. The CDR3 reads CAWSVVPNQPQHF. The CDR3 bases that were read are TGTGCCTGGAGTGTCGTCCCGAATCAGCCC.

With regard to this clone: Read coverage stops 3 residues before the CDR3 terminus; the germline J gene supplies the remainder. The chain recombines TRBV7-2 with TRBJ2-7, with 7 bases aligning to TRBD2. The CDR3 contains 15 residues. The junction had 11 bases not matched to a gene; V was cut back by 8 bases and J by 1 base. Germline CDR1 reads SGHTA; CDR2 reads FQGNSA. The sequenced CDR3 bases are TGTGCCAGCGACAAGGGAGGGGCGGGGTCCTACGAG. As protein: CASDKGGAGSYE. The whole CDR3 is CASDKGGAGSYEQYF.

To note about this clone: The read is 3 residues too short to cover the CDR3 end, so that end is filled in from the germline J gene. V is TRBV20-1 and J is TRBJ1-2; maybe TRBD1 (5 bases). The CDR3 totals 15 residues. CDR1 and CDR2 (germline): DFQATT, SNEGSKA (reference sequence). The V gene lost 2 bases and the J gene lost 2 bases, with 15 bases spanning the gap. The DNA read from the CDR3 is TGCAGTGCTAGATTCGCATCAGGGTTCAACTATGGC. Its translation: CSARFASGFNYG. The complete CDR3 reads CSARFASGFNYGYTF.

As concerns this clone: The read finishes 3 residues shy of the CDR3 end, and the germline J gene is used to complete it. The chain couples TRBV2 to TRBJ2-5; TRBD1 matches 11 bases. Looked up from germline, CDR1 is SNHLY and CDR2 is FYNNEI. The CDR3 spans 14 residues. V shed 8 bases, J shed 2 bases, and the junction held 4 bases outside the gene matches. The CDR3 bases that were read are TGTGCCAGCCTCCGGGACAGGGGGCAAGAGACC. Translating gives CASLRDRGQET. The CDR3 in full is CASLRDRGQETQYF.

For this clone: The read ends 3 residues before the CDR3 terminus; that terminus is restored from the germline J gene. The chain joins TRBV19 to TRBJ1-2, with TRBD1 identical over 7 bases. Germline V gene lookup returns CDR1 LNHDA and CDR2 SQIVND (reference sequence). The CDR3 extends over 13 amino acids. CDR3 loop: CASSMGQTYEYTF. The sequenced CDR3 bases are TGTGCCAGTAGTATGGGACAGACCTACGAG. Drawing the rest from reference TRBV19 and TRBJ1-2, the complete variable domain is DGGITQSPKYLFRKEGQNVTLSCEQNLNHDAMYWYRQDPGQGLRLIYYSQIVNDFQKGDIAEGYSVSREKKESFPLTVTSAQKNPTAFYLCASSMGQTYEYTFGSGTRLTVV.

Points on this clone: The read ends 3 residues before the CDR3 terminus; that terminus is restored from the germline J gene. The V call is TRBV7-2, the J call TRBJ2-7; a possible D gene is TRBD2 (5 bases). Trimming took off 0 bases at V and 4 bases at J, with 10 bases between the two ends. Germline V gives CDR1 SGHTA, CDR2 FQGNSA. This CDR3 region has 14 residues. This chain's CDR3 is CASSLALLGYEQYF. Partial CDR3 DNA: TGTGCCAGCAGCTTAGCGCTACTAGGTTACGAG.

About this clone: The read terminates 3 residues before the CDR3 end, so the remaining end is supplied by the germline J gene. The sample contains more than one DNA sequence encoding this CDR3. The chain joins TRBV19 to TRBJ1-4; 7 bases fit TRBD1. The CDR3 covers 13 residues. The ends lost 7 bases at V and 5 bases at J; junction bases unmatched: 4. CDR1 is LNHDA, CDR2 SQIVND, per germline (reference sequence). Incomplete CDR3 DNA: TGTGCCAGTACCGGGACAGAAAATGAAAAA. It codes for CASTGTENEK. The full CDR3 sequence reads CASTGTENEKLFF.

On this clone itself: The CDR3 end is not reached by the read, which stops 3 residues before it; the germline J gene fills it in. This chain uses TRBV2 with TRBJ2-5, with D tentatively TRBD2 (6 bases). This CDR3 is built from 14 residues. Germline CDR1 SNHLY, CDR2 FYNNEI. V lost 4 bases to trimming and J lost 6 bases, with 15 bases between them. Here the CDR3 reads CASSGGAMRKTQYF. CDR3 DNA (partial): TGTGCCAGCAGTGGCGGGGCCATGAGGAAGACC. Together with reference TRBV2 and TRBJ2-5, the CDR3 gives the full variable domain: EPEVTQTPSHQVTQMGQEVILRCVPISNHLYFYWYRQILGQKVEFLVSFYNNEISEKSEIFDDQFSVERPDGSNFTLKIRSTKLEDSAMYFCASSGGAMRKTQYFGPGTRLLVL.

Concerning this clone itself: The read ends 3 residues before the CDR3 terminus; that terminus is restored from the germline J gene. V usage is TRBV7-6 and J usage is TRBJ1-1; TRBD1 aligns across 7 bases. The CDR3 is made up of 13 amino acids. Germline trimming cut 3 bases from V and 6 bases from J; bases unmatched to any gene: 4. Germline V lookup: CDR1 SGHVS, CDR2 FNYEAQ. The sequenced CDR3 bases are TGTGCCAGCAGCTTTAGACAGGGATCTGAA. Protein sequence: CASSFRQGSE. The full CDR3 protein is CASSFRQGSEAFF.

As concerns this clone: The observed sequence ends 3 residues before the CDR3 terminus, with the missing tail filled in from the germline J gene. This chain links TRBV7-2 with TRBJ2-5; 8 nucleotides line up with TRBD2. The germline gives CDR1 SGHTA, CDR2 FQGNSA. V shed 5 bases, J shed 2 bases, and the junction held 7 bases outside the gene matches. The CDR3 has 15 residues. The CDR3 loop is CASSTMTSAQETQYF. The DNA read from the CDR3 is TGTGCCAGCAGCACGATGACTAGCGCACAAGAGACC.

Worth noting for this clone: The read stops 3 residues short of the end of the CDR3; the missing end is completed from the germline J gene. The genes are TRBV20-1 and TRBJ1-2, with 8 bases aligning to TRBD1. Per germline, CDR1 DFQATT and CDR2 SNEGSKA (reference sequence). This CDR3 is built from 13 residues. J gave up 5 bases and V 1 base, and 3 bases lay outside the gene matches. This chain's CDR3 is CSARVQGVYGYTF. CDR3 DNA, as far as it was read: TGCAGTGCTAGAGTACAGGGGGTTTATGGC.

For this clone: The read finishes 3 residues shy of the CDR3 end, and the germline J gene is used to complete it. The chain combines TRBV6-2 or TRBV6-3 with TRBJ1-6, with 8 bases lining up with TRBD1. The V gene end was trimmed by 0 bases and the J gene end by 9 bases; junction bases not matched to a gene: 7. Germline CDR1 and CDR2: MNHEY and SVGEGT. CDR3 size: 16 residues. CDR3 DNA (partial): TGTGCCAGCAGTTACTCGACAGGGGTCTTTAGTTCACCC. Its protein product is CASSYSTGVFSSP. The CDR3 reads in full as CASSYSTGVFSSPLHF.

With respect to this clone: The read halts 3 residues ahead of the CDR3 end, with the missing end drawn from the germline J gene. V gene TRBV7-3 combines with J gene TRBJ2-3; 8 bases are a match to TRBD2. The length of the CDR3 is 15 residues. Trimming at V came to 10 bases and at J to 3 bases, leaving 12 bases not matched to a gene. The germline V gene has CDR1 SGHTA and CDR2 FQGTGA. The CDR3 protein is CATSRLGGGTDTQYF. The covered CDR3 bases are TGTGCCACCTCCCGGTTGGGCGGGGGGACAGATACG.

Notes on this clone: The observed sequence ends 3 residues before the CDR3 terminus, with the missing tail filled in from the germline J gene. The rearrangement links TRBV19 to TRBJ2-5; 11 bases line up with TRBD1. The CDR3 has 14 amino acids. V dropped 5 bases and J dropped 5; count of bases not matched to a gene: 4. The germline V gene has CDR1 LNHDA and CDR2 SQIVND (reference sequence). CDR3 DNA, as far as it was read: TGTGCCAGTAGTGGACGGGACAGGGGGGAGACC. Encoded protein: CASSGRDRGET. The complete CDR3 protein is CASSGRDRGETQYF. The complete variable domain, with remaining parts taken from reference TRBV19 and TRBJ2-5, reads DGGITQSPKYLFRKEGQNVTLSCEQNLNHDAMYWYRQDPGQGLRLIYYSQIVNDFQKGDIAEGYSVSREKKESFPLTVTSAQKNPTAFYLCASSGRDRGETQYFGPGTRLLVL.

A remark on this clone: The read ends 3 residues shy of where the CDR3 ends; the end is completed using the germline J gene. The rearrangement uses TRBV20-1 and TRBJ2-7; 7 positions agree with TRBD2. The CDR3 is made up of 15 amino acids. The V and J ends lost 3 bases and 1 base, in that order; junction bases with no gene match: 9. Germline V gene data show CDR1 as DFQATT and CDR2 as SNEGSKA (reference sequence). Partial CDR3 DNA: TGCAGTGCTAGTCGGGCGGCTAGCGGATCCTACGAG. This gives the protein CSASRAASGSYE. The CDR3 in full is CSASRAASGSYEQYF.

Comments on this clone: The CDR3 end is not reached by the read, which stops 3 residues before it; the germline J gene fills it in. J is TRBJ2-1 and V is TRBV20-1; 10 bases match TRBD2. This CDR3 spans 14 amino acids. Germline V gene data show CDR1 as DFQATT and CDR2 as SNEGSKA (reference sequence). With V trimmed by 4 bases and J by 7 bases, 7 bases remained unmatched. CDR3: CSAKLAGDFNEQFF. The CDR3 bases that were read are TGCAGTGCTAAGCTAGCGGGAGATTTTAATGAG.